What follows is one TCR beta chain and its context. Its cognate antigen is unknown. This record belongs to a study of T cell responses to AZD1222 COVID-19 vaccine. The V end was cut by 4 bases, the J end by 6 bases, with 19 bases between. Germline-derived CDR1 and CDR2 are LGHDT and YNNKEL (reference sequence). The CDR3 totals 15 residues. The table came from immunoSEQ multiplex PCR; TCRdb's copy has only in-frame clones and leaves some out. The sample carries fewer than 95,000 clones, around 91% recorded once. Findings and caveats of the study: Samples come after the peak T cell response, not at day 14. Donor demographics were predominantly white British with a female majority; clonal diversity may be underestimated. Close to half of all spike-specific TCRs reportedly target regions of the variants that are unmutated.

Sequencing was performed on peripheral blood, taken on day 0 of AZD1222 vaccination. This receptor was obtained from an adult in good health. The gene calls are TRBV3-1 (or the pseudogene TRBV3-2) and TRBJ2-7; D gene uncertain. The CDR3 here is CASSPRMGLPGEQYF. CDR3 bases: TGTGCCAGCAGCCCGAGGATGGGGTTACCCGGCGAGCAGTACTTC.